Below, 13 T cell receptor beta chains from the same sample are listed, as sequenced in a study of blood T cell repertoires in COVID-19. Clones were sequenced by immunoSEQ multiplex PCR, and TCRdb holds only the in-frame ones, with some missing. The sample lists fewer than 85,000 clones, approximately 90% occurring once. What was sequenced was peripheral blood. Source of these receptors: a human donor in a cohort sampled during active COVID-19.

The chain is built from TRBV5-5 and TRBJ1-5, with TRBD1 as a possible D gene (6 bases). V was pared by 3 bases and J by 3 bases, with 16 bases between. Germline loops: CDR1 SGHKS, CDR2 YYEKEE (reference sequence). The CDR3 has 16 residues. The CDR3 spells CASSSGVTPNNQPQHF. CDR3 DNA sequence: TGTGCCAGCAGCTCAGGGGTAACCCCCAACAATCAGCCCCAGCATTTT. Based on the CDR3 plus reference TRBV5-5 and TRBJ1-5, the full variable domain is DAGVTQSPTHLIKTRGQQVTLRCSPISGHKSVSWYQQVLGQGPQFIFQYYEKEERGRGNFPDRFSARQFPNYSSELNVNALLLGDSALYLCASSSGVTPNNQPQHFGDGTRLSIL.

This rearrangement joins TRBV7-2 to TRBJ1-1, with 8 positions matching TRBD1. The germline V gene has CDR1 SGHTA and CDR2 FQGNSA. The CDR3 spans 16 residues. V lost 4 bases to trimming and J lost 0 bases; unmatched junction nucleotides: 7. CDR3 nucleotide sequence: TGTGCCAGCAGCTCGCAGGGGGCTGTCTTGAACACTGAAGCTTTCTTT. Amino acids: CASSSQGAVLNTEAFF.

The J gene is TRBJ2-7, the V gene TRBV7-2; 9 positions agree with TRBD2. Losses at the gene ends were 3 bases for V and 0 bases for J; bases not matched to a gene: 0. Germline V gene lookup returns CDR1 SGHTA and CDR2 FQGNSA. The CDR3 length is 14 residues. The CDR3 nucleotides are TGTGCCAGCAGCTTGACTAGCGGCTCCTACGAGCAGTACTTC. It yields the protein CASSLTSGSYEQYF. Filled out from reference TRBV7-2 and TRBJ2-7, the complete variable domain reads GAGVSQSPSNKVTEKGKDVELRCDPISGHTALYWYRQSLGQGLEFLIYFQGNSAPDKSGLPSDRFSAERTGGSVSTLTIQRTQQEDSAVYLCASSLTSGSYEQYFGPGTRLTVT.

The chain carries TRBV6-1 and TRBJ1-5; a weak D match, TRBD1 (6 bases). The CDR3 has 16 amino acids. The germline V gene has CDR1 MNHNS and CDR2 SASEGT. V was trimmed by 4 bases and J by 2 bases, leaving 15 bases between them. The CDR3 DNA follows: TGTGCCAGCAGTGGAGGGACATTCGGGCGCAATCAGCCCCAGCATTTT. Amino acids: CASSGGTFGRNQPQHF.

This sequence joins TRBV6-1 and TRBJ2-1; 10 positions agree with TRBD2. After removal of 3 bases from V and 6 bases from J, the junction contained 5 bases not matched to a gene. Germline assignment: CDR1 MNHNS and CDR2 SASEGT. The CDR3 sequence is 15 residues long. Here the CDR3 reads CASSDLAGEGNEQFF. CDR3 sequence (DNA): TGTGCCAGCAGTGACCTAGCGGGAGAGGGCAATGAGCAGTTCTTC.

The V and J genes are TRBV20-1 and TRBJ1-3, with D hard to call. V was pared by 3 bases and J by 0 bases, with 15 bases between. Looked up from germline, CDR1 is DFQATT and CDR2 is SNEGSKA (reference sequence). This CDR3 contains 16 residues. The CDR3 here is CSASSAGSSSGNTIYF. The CDR3, as DNA: TGCAGTGCTAGTTCCGCGGGGTCCTCCTCTGGAAACACCATATATTTT.

V and J are TRBV4-1 and TRBJ1-5; D might be TRBD1 (6 bases). This CDR3 contains 16 residues. From germline, CDR1 is MGHRA and CDR2 YSYEKL. With 0 bases removed from V and 4 bases from J, the gap between germline ends came to 13 bases. The CDR3 protein is CASSQEQQGFNQPQHF. Written as DNA, the CDR3 is TGCGCCAGCAGCCAAGAACAACAGGGCTTTAATCAGCCCCAGCATTTT.

The CDR3 protein is CAWSVGRTGTNTGELFF. DNA of the CDR3: TGTGCCTGGAGTGTAGGCAGGACAGGGACGAACACCGGGGAGCTGTTTTTT. The gene calls are TRBV30 and TRBJ2-2; 8 bases line up with TRBD1. CDR1 is GTSNPN and CDR2 is SVGIG in the germline V gene (reference sequence). The length of the CDR3 is 17 residues. V was pared by 0 bases and J by 0 bases, with 6 bases of the junction left unmatched.

V gene TRBV19 combines with J gene TRBJ2-3; 7 bases map to TRBD2. Unmatched junction bases numbered 12, after V lost 7 bases and J lost 5 bases. Per germline, CDR1 LNHDA and CDR2 SQIVND (reference sequence). CDR3 length: 15 amino acids. In DNA, the CDR3 is TGTGCCAGTATGAGGATAGCGGGTCTGAAAGATACGCAGTATTTT. It encodes CASMRIAGLKDTQYF.

The CDR3 DNA follows: TGCGCCAGCAGCTTTGGCGAGGCCACCCCAAGCTACACCTTC. Encoded protein: CASSFGEATPSYTF. The chain joins TRBV5-1 to TRBJ1-2; no clear D. Trimming removed 2 bases at V and 9 bases at J, with 17 bases between. The CDR3 sequence is 14 residues long. Per the germline V gene, CDR1 is SGHRS and CDR2 is YFSETQ.

This clone was seen only once. V gene TRBV19 combines with J gene TRBJ1-2, with D perhaps TRBD1 (5 bases). Trimming took off 3 bases at V and 3 bases at J, with 11 bases between the two ends. The CDR3 contains 14 residues. CDR1 and CDR2 (germline): LNHDA, SQIVND (reference sequence). CDR3 coding DNA: TGTGCCAGTAGTATGCGGGGGTTCGACTATGGCTACACCTTC. Protein product: CASSMRGFDYGYTF.

The chain couples TRBV11-2 to TRBJ2-5; 10 bases are shared with TRBD1. CDR3 length equals 15 residues. Germline V gene sequence: CDR1 SGHAT, CDR2 FQNNGV. V shed 8 bases and J 1 base; nucleotides not matched to a gene: 7. The CDR3 loop reads CASASGQGTQETQYF. The CDR3 bases are TGTGCCAGCGCATCGGGACAGGGGACCCAAGAGACCCAGTACTTC.

The chain employs TRBV3-1 (or the pseudogene TRBV3-2) and TRBJ2-3; D is possibly TRBD2 (6 bases). Germline V CDR1 and CDR2: LGHDT, YNNKEL (reference sequence). V was pared by 1 base and J by 5 bases, with 13 bases between. This CDR3 is 15 amino acids long. The CDR3 DNA is TGTGCCAGCAGCCAAGTGGGCCGGGGAGGAGATACGCAGTATTTT. Translation gives CASSQVGRGGDTQYF.